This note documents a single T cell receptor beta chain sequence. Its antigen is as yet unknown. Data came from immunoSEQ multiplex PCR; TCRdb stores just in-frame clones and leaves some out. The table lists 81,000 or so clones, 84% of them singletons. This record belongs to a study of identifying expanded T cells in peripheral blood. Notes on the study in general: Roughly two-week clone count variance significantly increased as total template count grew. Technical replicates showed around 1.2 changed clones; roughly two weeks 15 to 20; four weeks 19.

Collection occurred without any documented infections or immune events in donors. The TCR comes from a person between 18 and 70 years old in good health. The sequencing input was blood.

The CDR3 nucleotides are TGTGCCAGCAGCTTAGCGCCAGGCCCCAACTACGAGCAGTACTTC. It encodes CASSLAPGPNYEQYF. The chain couples TRBV7-2 to TRBJ2-7; D unresolved. Trimming stripped 0 bases from V and 3 bases from J, with 12 bases between. The germline V gene has CDR1 SGHTA and CDR2 FQGNSA. The length of the CDR3 is 15 residues. Variable domain in full (rest from reference TRBV7-2 and TRBJ2-7): GAGVSQSPSNKVTEKGKDVELRCDPISGHTALYWYRQSLGQGLEFLIYFQGNSAPDKSGLPSDRFSAERTGGSVSTLTIQRTQQEDSAVYLCASSLAPGPNYEQYFGPGTRLTVT.